The 23 T cell receptor beta chains in this list originate from one sample, sequenced in a study of T cells in Graves' hyperthyroidism and ophthalmopathy. TCR beta CDR3 regions were amplified from RNA. Using the HTBI primer set, a first-round RT-PCR was run on the TCR CDR3. TCRdb reprocessed the multiplex PCR reads with MiXCR, giving one entry per CDR3 protein. The table lists fewer than 900,000 distinct CDR3 sequences, about a sixth of them singletons, with over 7.5% in the top ten. The sequenced sample consisted of blood. The receptors shown here come from a man aged 18 to 35 with Graves' hyperthyroidism.

This clonotype was counted between two and nine times. V and J are TRBV12-3 or TRBV12-4 and TRBJ1-2; D is undetermined. CDR3 length equals 13 residues. Trimming removed 2 bases at V and 5 bases at J, with 9 bases between. This chain's CDR3 is CASSLSSVYGYTF. CDR3 bases: TGTGCCAGCAGTTTATCTTCCGTGTATGGCTACACCTTC.

This clonotype was observed at least ten times. The V gene is TRBV6-1, the J gene TRBJ2-3; D perhaps matches TRBD2 (5 bases). The CDR3 spans 14 residues. CDR1 MNHNS and CDR2 SASEGT come from the germline V gene. V was clipped by 7 bases and J by 1 base, with 12 bases between them. The CDR3 DNA follows: TGTGCCAGCACTGAGCGGCTAGGCACAGATACGCAGTATTTT. Encoded protein: CASTERLGTDTQYF.

This clonotype was found many times. The chain recombines TRBV5-6 with TRBJ2-7; D call uncertain. CDR3 length equals 14 residues. Germline CDR1 SGHDT, CDR2 YYEEEE. Trimming removed 0 bases at V and 1 base at J, with 8 bases between. CDR3 in DNA: TGTGCCAGCAGCTTGGGGCAGAGATCCTACGAGCAGTACTTC. Translation: CASSLGQRSYEQYF.

This clonotype was seen repeatedly, ten times or more. This chain links TRBV7-8 with TRBJ2-1; D gene unclear. This CDR3 comprises 15 residues. The germline V gene has CDR1 SGHVS and CDR2 FQNEAQ. Between the trimmed V and J ends, which lost 3 bases and 6 bases, there was a span of 15 bases. The CDR3 DNA is TGTGCCAGCAGCTTGGGATGGGTTGTTAGCAATGAGCAGTTCTTC. This gives the protein CASSLGWVVSNEQFF.

This clonotype was observed many times. The rearrangement links TRBV2 to TRBJ2-7; D is undetermined. CDR3 size: 12 residues. V lost 6 bases and J 2 bases, leaving 8 bases between the germline ends. The germline V gene has CDR1 SNHLY and CDR2 FYNNEI. Written as DNA, the CDR3 is TGTGCCAGCAGCCAAGGAGCCTACGAGCAGTACTTC. Translation: CASSQGAYEQYF.

This clonotype has more than one count but fewer than ten. The junction shows a germline mismatch at one end, possibly a read error. V gene TRBV6-2 or TRBV6-3 combines with J gene TRBJ2-7, with 11 bases that match TRBD2. This CDR3 has 17 residues. The V gene's germline CDR1 is MNHEY and CDR2 SVGEGT. CDR3 in amino acids: CTSSGQSLSGRAYEQYF. The CDR3, as DNA: TGTACCAGCAGTGGTCAAAGCCTTAGCGGGAGGGCCTACGAGCAGTACTTC.

This clonotype was seen repeatedly, ten times or more. V gene TRBV20-1 combines with J gene TRBJ2-1, with 7 bases fitting TRBD2. Per germline, CDR1 DFQATT and CDR2 SNEGSKA (reference sequence). The CDR3 loop spans 18 amino acids. V was pared by 0 bases and J by 8 bases, with 19 bases of the junction left unmatched. The CDR3 is CSARDACGGRSGGDEQFF. CDR3 coding DNA: TGCAGTGCTAGAGATGCCTGTGGCGGGAGAAGTGGGGGTGATGAGCAGTTCTTC.

This sequence joins TRBV2 and TRBJ2-4; 7 positions match TRBD2. In germline, CDR1 is SNHLY, CDR2 FYNNEI. V shed 7 bases, J shed 8 bases, and the junction held 8 bases outside the gene matches. CDR3 length: 13 residues. DNA for the CDR3: TGTGCCAGCAACAGCGGGACTATGGACATTCAGTACTTC. It translates to CASNSGTMDIQYF.

Only a few counts were recorded for this clonotype. The V gene is TRBV11-1, the J gene TRBJ2-7; D gene unclear. V was trimmed by 5 bases and J by 0 bases, leaving 17 bases between them. CDR3 length: 16 residues. Germline CDR1 and CDR2: SGHAT and FQDESV (reference sequence). Written as DNA, the CDR3 is TGTGCCAGCAGCAGCCCAAGAGATTCCAACTCCTACGAGCAGTACTTC. It translates to CASSSPRDSNSYEQYF. The full variable domain, with the rest looked up from reference TRBV11-1 and TRBJ2-7, is EAEVAQSPRYKITEKSQAVAFWCDPISGHATLYWYRQILGQGPELLVQFQDESVVDDSQLPKDRFSAERLKGVDSTLKIQPAELGDSAMYLCASSSPRDSNSYEQYFGPGTRLTVT.

In regard to this clonotype: A clone one base away is much larger, so this may be a read error. The chain has TRBV11-3 and TRBJ1-1, with unresolved D. The CDR3 loop spans 11 amino acids. The germline CDR1 and CDR2 sequences are SGHNT and YENEEA. Trimming took off 7 bases at V and 4 bases at J, with 7 bases between the two ends. The CDR3 loop is CASIQSTEAFF. As DNA, the CDR3 is TGTGCCAGCATTCAGAGCACTGAAGCTTTCTTT.

This sequence joins TRBV19 and TRBJ2-3; tentative D call: TRBD2 (7 bases). The germline V gene has CDR1 LNHDA and CDR2 SQIVND (reference sequence). This CDR3 has 19 residues. V was shortened by 5 bases and J by 4 bases, with 28 bases between the two germline ends. CDR3 residues: CASSGVAGQEAQGPDTQYF. CDR3 DNA sequence: TGTGCCAGTAGTGGGGTAGCGGGCCAGGAGGCGCAGGGGCCAGATACGCAGTATTTT.

This sequence joins TRBV5-1 and TRBJ2-7; either TRBD1 or TRBD2 may supply D (5 bases each). The CDR3 covers 14 residues. Per the germline V gene, CDR1 is SGHRS and CDR2 is YFSETQ. Trimming stripped 2 bases from V and 4 bases from J, with 13 bases between. CDR3 DNA sequence: TGCGCCAGCAGCTTCGGACGGGGCAGGTACGAGCAGTACTTC. Its translation is CASSFGRGRYEQYF.

This rearrangement joins TRBV6-2 or TRBV6-3 to TRBJ2-1, with D possibly matching TRBD1 (6 bases). This CDR3 spans 15 amino acids. Germline-derived CDR1 and CDR2 are MNHEY and SVGEGT. V was pared by 6 bases and J by 7 bases, with 19 bases between. The CDR3 bases are TGTGCCAGCAGGGAATCCGTGGGGGCTATAAATGAGCAGTTCTTC. Protein: CASRESVGAINEQFF.

The sample holds many counts of this clonotype. This chain links TRBV28 with TRBJ1-5, with a tentative D call TRBD1 (5 bases). Deletions cut 8 bases from V and 0 bases from J, with 8 bases between. This CDR3 comprises 13 residues. CDR1 is MDHEN and CDR2 is SYDVKM in the germline V gene. CDR3 sequence (DNA): TGTGCCAGCTCAACAGGTAGCAATCAGCCCCAGCATTTT. This gives the protein CASSTGSNQPQHF.

The J gene is TRBJ2-7, the V gene TRBV20-1, with D possibly matching TRBD1 (5 bases). The CDR3 is 13 amino acids. Germline-derived CDR1 and CDR2 are DFQATT and SNEGSKA (reference sequence). Deletions cut 1 base from V and 4 bases from J, with 11 bases between. CDR3 DNA sequence: TGCAGTGCTAGAGTCAGGGATACTTACGAGCAGTACTTC. This gives the protein CSARVRDTYEQYF.

A note on this clonotype: Being one base from a much bigger clone, this may be a read error. The V gene is TRBV2, the J gene TRBJ2-1; D call uncertain. CDR1 and CDR2 from the germline V gene are SNHLY and FYNNEI. V was trimmed by 4 bases and J by 7 bases, leaving 11 bases between them. The CDR3 sequence is 13 residues long. The CDR3, as DNA: TGTGCCAGCAGTGGGCCAGCGAATAATGAGCAGTTCTTC. Residues: CASSGPANNEQFF. Using reference TRBV2 and TRBJ2-1 for the parts outside the CDR3, the full variable domain is EPEVTQTPSHQVTQMGQEVILRCVPISNHLYFYWYRQILGQKVEFLVSFYNNEISEKSEIFDDQFSVERPDGSNFTLKIRSTKLEDSAMYFCASSGPANNEQFFGPGTRLTVL.

This clonotype was detected only a few times. The chain joins TRBV20-1 to TRBJ2-1; 8 bases map to TRBD1. J was trimmed by 9 bases and V by 0 bases; bases with no gene match: 10. The CDR3 is made up of 15 amino acids. Germline CDR1 DFQATT, CDR2 SNEGSKA (reference sequence). CDR3 in amino acids: CSARDPRQGTGEQFF. In nucleotides, the CDR3 is TGCAGTGCTAGAGATCCCAGACAGGGGACTGGTGAGCAGTTCTTC.

This clonotype was observed a handful of times. CDR3 sequence: CASSLAGGPRTGELFF. Here the CDR3 DNA reads TGTGCCAGCAGTCTAGCGGGAGGGCCACGGACCGGGGAGCTGTTTTTT. The rearrangement links TRBV6-1 to TRBJ2-2; 12 bases match TRBD2. This CDR3 has 16 amino acids. V lost 5 bases, J lost 5 bases, and 6 bases stayed unmatched. Germline CDR1 MNHNS, CDR2 SASEGT.

This clonotype showed up many times. The rearrangement uses TRBV18 and TRBJ2-1, with unresolved D. The germline CDR1 and CDR2 sequences are KGHSH and LQKENI. V lost 1 base, J lost 9 bases, and 7 bases lay in between. This CDR3 region has 12 residues. The CDR3 DNA sequence: TGTGCCAGCTCACCACTTTTGGGTGAGCAGTTCTTC. Protein sequence: CASSPLLGEQFF.

The chain joins TRBV10-3 to TRBJ2-4; D is ambiguous. This CDR3 has 15 residues. In germline, CDR1 is ENHRY, CDR2 SYGVKD. Trimming removed 6 bases at V and 0 bases at J, with 12 bases between. In DNA, the CDR3 is TGTGCCATCAGCGCGAAGGAATCAGCCAAAAACATTCAGTACTTC. Residues: CAISAKESAKNIQYF.

The table lists this clonotype with a few counts. The rearrangement joins TRBV28 to TRBJ1-2; D might be TRBD1 (5 bases). Between the trimmed V and J ends, which lost 6 bases and 4 bases, there was a span of 12 bases. The CDR3 spans 13 residues. Germline V gene lookup returns CDR1 MDHEN and CDR2 SYDVKM. The CDR3 loop is CASRDEGLYGYTF. The CDR3, as DNA: TGTGCCAGCAGGGATGAGGGGCTCTATGGCTACACCTTC.

This chain links TRBV7-9 with TRBJ1-5; possible D gene TRBD1, 5 bases. The CDR3 is made up of 14 amino acids. Germline values: CDR1 SEHNR, CDR2 FQNEAQ (reference sequence). Trimming removed 5 bases at V and 7 bases at J, with 15 bases between. Here the CDR3 reads CASSLGVGRQPQHF. The CDR3 DNA is TGTGCCAGCAGCCTGGGGGTGGGGAGGCAGCCCCAGCATTTT.

This chain joins TRBV28 and TRBJ2-7; 11 positions agree with TRBD2. CDR3 length equals 15 residues. Per the germline V gene, CDR1 is MDHEN and CDR2 is SYDVKM. Losses at the gene ends were 5 bases for V and 5 bases for J; bases not matched to a gene: 8. CDR3 in amino acids: CASSNKLAGVDEQYF. The CDR3 nucleotides read TGTGCCAGCAGTAATAAACTAGCGGGAGTAGACGAGCAGTACTTC.